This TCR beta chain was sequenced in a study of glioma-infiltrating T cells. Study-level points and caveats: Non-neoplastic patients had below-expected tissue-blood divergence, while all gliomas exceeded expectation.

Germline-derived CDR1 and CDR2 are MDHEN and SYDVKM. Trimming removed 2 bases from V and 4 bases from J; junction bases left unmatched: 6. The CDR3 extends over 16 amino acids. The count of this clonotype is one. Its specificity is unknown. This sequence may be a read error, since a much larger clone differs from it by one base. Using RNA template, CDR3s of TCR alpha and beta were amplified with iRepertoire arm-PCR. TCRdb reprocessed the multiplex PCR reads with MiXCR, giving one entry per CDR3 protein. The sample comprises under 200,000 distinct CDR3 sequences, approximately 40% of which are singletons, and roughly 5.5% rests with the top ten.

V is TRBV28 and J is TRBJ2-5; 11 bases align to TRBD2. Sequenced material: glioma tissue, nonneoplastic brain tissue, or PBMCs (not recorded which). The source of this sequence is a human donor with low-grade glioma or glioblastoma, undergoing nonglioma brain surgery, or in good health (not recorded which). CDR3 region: CASSLRSGGGGETQYF. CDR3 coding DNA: TGTGCCAGCAGTTTACGTAGCGGGGGGGGGGGAGAGACCCAGTACTTC.